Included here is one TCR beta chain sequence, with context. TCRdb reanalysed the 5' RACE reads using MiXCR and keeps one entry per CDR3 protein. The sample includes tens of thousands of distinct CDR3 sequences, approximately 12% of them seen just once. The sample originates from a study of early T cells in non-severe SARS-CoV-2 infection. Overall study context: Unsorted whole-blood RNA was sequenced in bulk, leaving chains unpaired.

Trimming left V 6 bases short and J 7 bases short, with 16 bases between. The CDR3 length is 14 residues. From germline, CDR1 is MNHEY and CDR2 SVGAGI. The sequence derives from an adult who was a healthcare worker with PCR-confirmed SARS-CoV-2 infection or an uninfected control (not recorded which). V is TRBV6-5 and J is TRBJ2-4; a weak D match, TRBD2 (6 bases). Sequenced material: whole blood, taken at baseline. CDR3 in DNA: TGTGCCAGCAGACCCGACGGAGGGGCCAACATTCAGTACTTC. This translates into CASRPDGGANIQYF.